These 8 T cell receptor beta chains were sequenced from one sample in a study of cytomegalovirus exposure and HLA in healthy donors listed by TCRdb under 2017. Libraries were made using the immunoSEQ multiplex PCR assay. The multiplex PCR relied on a mix of 60 forward primers for TCR Vbeta segments and 13 reverse primers for TCR Jbeta segments. TCRdb carries this immuneACCESS record with in-frame sequences only. Its versions omit some clonotypes, under half of them owing to an unresolved V gene in the studies checked, with the rest unexplained. The sample table contains fewer than 150,000 clones; only one count was recorded for around 72% of them. Together, the top ten hold about 15% of the sample. Input material: PBMCs. The receptors here all came from a human donor in good health.

The chain couples TRBV7-3 to TRBJ2-1; 8 positions agree with TRBD2. Germline V gene lookup returns CDR1 SGHTA and CDR2 FQGTGA. This CDR3 comprises 18 residues. V gave up 2 bases and J gave up 0 bases; unmatched junction bases: 9. CDR3 in DNA: TGTGCCAGCAGCTTAGCCAGCGGGGGTCTCAGCTCCTACAATGAGCAGTTCTTC. Translating it yields CASSLASGGLSSYNEQFF. The complete variable domain, with remaining parts taken from reference TRBV7-3 and TRBJ2-1, reads GAGVSQTPSNKVTEKGKYVELRCDPISGHTALYWYRQSLGQGPEFLIYFQGTGAADDSGLPNDRFFAVRPEGSVSTLKIQRTERGDSAVYLCASSLASGGLSSYNEQFFGPGTRLTVL.

This clone was picked up a small number of times. The rearrangement uses TRBV10-2 and TRBJ2-7, with D hard to call. V was clipped by 4 bases and J by 3 bases, with 4 bases between them. From germline, CDR1 is WSHSY and CDR2 SAAADI. The CDR3 covers 11 residues. The CDR3 region is CASSAFYEQYF. CDR3 nucleotide sequence: TGCGCCAGCAGTGCTTTCTACGAGCAGTACTTC.

The chain couples TRBV2 to TRBJ2-7; 8 positions match TRBD1. The CDR3 has 12 amino acids. J gave up 7 bases and V 6 bases, and 5 bases lay outside the gene matches. Germline loops: CDR1 SNHLY, CDR2 FYNNEI. The CDR3 here is CASSLQGDEQYF. Here the CDR3 DNA reads TGTGCCAGCAGCCTACAGGGGGATGAGCAGTACTTC.

The V call is TRBV29-1, the J call TRBJ2-7; D gene ambiguous. The CDR3 runs to 11 residues. Germline CDR1 is SQVTM and CDR2 is ANQGSEA. The V end was cut by 4 bases, the J end by 3 bases, with 7 bases between. The CDR3 sequence is CSVVASYEQYF. The DNA of the CDR3 is TGCAGCGTTGTGGCCAGCTACGAGCAGTACTTC.

The chain carries TRBV5-1 and TRBJ1-1, with 8 nucleotides matching TRBD1. Per the germline V gene, CDR1 is SGHRS and CDR2 is YFSETQ. The length of the CDR3 is 15 residues. Trimming took 0 bases from V and 5 from J; bases not matched to a gene: 6. CDR3 in DNA: TGCGCCAGCAGCTTGGTAGGACAGGGAGGGACTGAAGCTTTCTTT. It is translated as CASSLVGQGGTEAFF.

The rearrangement links TRBV19 to TRBJ1-2; 8 bases agree with TRBD1. V shed 8 bases, J shed 8 bases, and the junction held 16 bases outside the gene matches. CDR3 size: 15 residues. CDR1 and CDR2 from the germline V gene are LNHDA and SQIVND (reference sequence). The CDR3 protein is CASGNLRDRFYGYTF. CDR3 DNA sequence: TGTGCCAGTGGTAACCTCCGGGACAGGTTTTACGGCTACACCTTC. The entire variable domain, with the rest obtained from reference TRBV19 and TRBJ1-2, is as follows: DGGITQSPKYLFRKEGQNVTLSCEQNLNHDAMYWYRQDPGQGLRLIYYSQIVNDFQKGDIAEGYSVSREKKESFPLTVTSAQKNPTAFYLCASGNLRDRFYGYTFGSGTRLTVV.

Concerning this clone: At one of its ends the junction is not consistent with the germline gene, which may arise from a read error. This rearrangement joins TRBV6-1 to TRBJ1-2; 8 nucleotides agree with TRBD1. The CDR3 is 14 residues long. From germline, CDR1 is MNHNS and CDR2 SASEGT. CDR3 nucleotide sequence: TGTGCCAGCACTGAAGTGCAGGGGGCGTGGGGCTACACCTTC. Translated: CASTEVQGAWGYTF.

The chain recombines TRBV5-1 with TRBJ2-5; the match to TRBD2 covers 10 bases. Per germline, CDR1 SGHRS and CDR2 YFSETQ. The J segment lost 1 base and the V segment lost 4 bases, leaving 7 bases of the junction unmatched. This CDR3 comprises 16 residues. CDR3: CASSAGLATSQETQYF. CDR3 DNA sequence: TGCGCCAGCAGCGCGGGACTAGCGACCAGCCAAGAGACCCAGTACTTC. Drawing the rest from reference TRBV5-1 and TRBJ2-5, the complete variable domain is KAGVTQTPRYLIKTRGQQVTLSCSPISGHRSVSWYQQTPGQGLQFLFEYFSETQRNKGNFPGRFSGRQFSNSRSEMNVSTLELGDSALYLCASSAGLATSQETQYFGPGTRLLVL.